What follows are 24 T cell receptor beta chains derived from one specimen sequenced in a study of beta chain features in type 1 diabetes. The entirety of the isolated RNA underwent reverse transcription, so expressed TCRB transcripts were sequenced. Sequencing used immunoSEQ multiplex PCR; TCRdb keeps in-frame clones, though not all of them. The table records approximately 380,000 clones, about 15% of them present only once. The sample consisted of naive CD4+ T cells from blood. These receptors came from a woman aged 18-29 years in good health.

To note about this clone: Distinct nucleotide sequences in the sample also encode this CDR3. The gene calls are TRBV7-9 and TRBJ2-7; no definite D call. V was clipped by 5 bases and J by 3 bases, with 5 bases between them. CDR1 SEHNR and CDR2 FQNEAQ come from the germline V gene (reference sequence). The length of the CDR3 is 11 residues. Here the CDR3 reads CASSPLYEQYF. In DNA, the CDR3 is TGTGCCAGCAGCCCCCTCTACGAGCAGTACTTC.

The gene calls are TRBV5-1 and TRBJ2-7; TRBD1 is a possible D gene (5 bases). The length of the CDR3 is 15 residues. The V gene lost 0 bases and the J gene lost 5 bases, with 15 bases spanning the gap. CDR1 and CDR2 (germline): SGHRS, YFSETQ. CDR3 protein: CASSLGGGDSHEQYF. The CDR3 nucleotides read TGCGCCAGCAGCTTGGGGGGCGGTGATTCCCACGAGCAGTACTTC.

The V and J genes are TRBV28 and TRBJ2-5, with a tentative D call TRBD1 (5 bases). Germline V gives CDR1 MDHEN, CDR2 SYDVKM. The CDR3 consists of 13 residues. V lost 1 base to trimming and J lost 6 bases, with 9 bases between them. Here the CDR3 DNA reads TGTGCCAGCAGTTTATTGGGGCGGCAGACCCAGTACTTC. As protein: CASSLLGRQTQYF.

The rearrangement links TRBV9 to TRBJ2-1; TRBD2 agrees at 7 bases. V was clipped by 2 bases and J by 7 bases; unmatched bases: 3. The CDR3 consists of 13 residues. Germline CDR1 reads SGDLS; CDR2 reads YYNGEE. The CDR3 DNA is TGTGCCAGCAGCGTTGGGGGGGTAAATGAGCAGTTCTTC. This translates into CASSVGGVNEQFF.

This chain's CDR3 is CASSSPEVTEAFF. The CDR3 bases are TGTGCCAGTAGTTCCCCGGAGGTCACTGAAGCTTTCTTT. The chain is built from TRBV19 and TRBJ1-1; D is undetermined. The germline CDR1 and CDR2 sequences are LNHDA and SQIVND (reference sequence). The CDR3 runs to 13 residues. V gave up 5 bases and J gave up 4 bases, with 11 bases separating them.

The rearrangement links TRBV7-9 to TRBJ2-5; 8 nucleotides match TRBD1. The V gene end was trimmed by 4 bases and the J gene end by 4 bases; junction bases not matched to a gene: 5. This CDR3 comprises 14 residues. CDR1 is SEHNR, CDR2 FQNEAQ, per germline (reference sequence). Here the CDR3 reads CASSSNTGGETQYF. For the CDR3, the DNA is TGTGCCAGCAGCTCAAATACAGGGGGAGAGACCCAGTACTTC.

J is TRBJ1-1 and V is TRBV5-1, with D perhaps matching TRBD1 (6 bases). There are 14 residues in the CDR3. Per the germline V gene, CDR1 is SGHRS and CDR2 is YFSETQ. V gave up 4 bases and J gave up 2 bases, with 12 bases separating them. CDR3 in DNA: TGCGCCAGCAGCCTGGCAGGGGAAAACACTGAAGCTTTCTTT. It yields the protein CASSLAGENTEAFF.

This clone was found a few times. The chain uses TRBV10-3 and TRBJ2-1; D unclear. Per the germline V gene, CDR1 is ENHRY and CDR2 is SYGVKD. This CDR3 is 13 amino acids long. Trimming left V 10 bases short and J 8 bases short, with 18 bases between. This CDR3 reads CATRSSPVDEQFF. CDR3 DNA: TGTGCCACCCGGAGTAGCCCAGTTGATGAGCAGTTCTTC.

This clone was observed a handful of times. The chain uses TRBV29-1 and TRBJ2-7; maybe TRBD2 (6 bases). The germline V and J ends were trimmed by 3 bases and 3 bases, with 15 bases remaining between them. CDR1 and CDR2 (germline): SQVTM, ANQGSEA. The CDR3 covers 14 residues. The CDR3 sequence: CSVEGGDSNYEQYF. For the CDR3, the DNA is TGCAGCGTTGAGGGAGGAGACAGCAACTACGAGCAGTACTTC.

This clone was seen a few times. The chain combines TRBV6-6 with TRBJ2-3; TRBD2 might be the D (6 bases). Germline V gene data show CDR1 as MNHNY and CDR2 as SVGAGI (reference sequence). The CDR3 totals 13 residues. Trimming left V 6 bases short and J 2 bases short, with 9 bases between. Written as DNA, the CDR3 is TGTGCCAGCAGACGGGACTTCACAGATACGCAGTATTTT. Its protein is CASRRDFTDTQYF.

The rearrangement links TRBV30 to TRBJ1-1, with unresolved D. The CDR3 has 14 residues. Germline V lookup: CDR1 GTSNPN, CDR2 SVGIG (reference sequence). V lost 8 bases and J 0 bases, leaving 16 bases between the germline ends. CDR3 nucleotide sequence: TGTGCCGGAAACAGAATCACAATGAACACTGAAGCTTTCTTT. It yields the protein CAGNRITMNTEAFF.

The V call is TRBV9, the J call TRBJ2-1; tentative D call: TRBD2 (6 bases). Trimming shortened V by 0 bases and J by 2 bases, and 9 bases separated the two germline ends. CDR1 is SGDLS, CDR2 YYNGEE, per germline. The CDR3 has 15 residues. CDR3 DNA sequence: TGTGCCAGCAGCGTAGGGGGCGGGACCTACAATGAGCAGTTCTTC. It specifies CASSVGGGTYNEQFF.

This sequence joins TRBV7-3 and TRBJ2-3; maybe TRBD1 (5 bases). This CDR3 is 14 amino acids long. Trimming cost V 0 bases and J 2 bases, with 6 bases left between them. Germline assignment: CDR1 SGHTA and CDR2 FQGTGA. CDR3 in amino acids: CASSLTRDTDTQYF. The CDR3 bases are TGTGCCAGCAGCTTAACCAGGGACACAGATACGCAGTATTTT.

The chain combines TRBV19 with TRBJ2-1; possibly TRBD2 for D (6 bases). This CDR3 contains 15 residues. Germline lookup yields CDR1 LNHDA and CDR2 SQIVND (reference sequence). Trimming stripped 3 bases from V and 5 bases from J, with 14 bases between. The CDR3 region has the DNA TGTGCCAGTAGTATGCGGGACTTCTCGGACAATGAGCAGTTCTTC. It yields the protein CASSMRDFSDNEQFF.

The V gene is TRBV6-5, the J gene TRBJ2-1, with 10 bases lining up with TRBD1. The length of the CDR3 is 16 residues. Germline CDR1 and CDR2: MNHEY and SVGAGI. J was trimmed by 4 bases and V by 2 bases; bases with no gene match: 5. CDR3 amino acids: CASSYTGTGAYNEQFF. The CDR3 DNA follows: TGTGCCAGCAGTTACACCGGGACAGGGGCTTACAATGAGCAGTTCTTC.

V gene TRBV7-9 combines with J gene TRBJ2-7; D is possibly TRBD2 (5 bases). Trimming took off 5 bases at V and 0 bases at J, with 11 bases between the two ends. The CDR3 sequence is 14 residues long. Germline V gene sequence: CDR1 SEHNR, CDR2 FQNEAQ (reference sequence). The CDR3 DNA reads TGTGCCAGCAGCATCCAAACTAGCTCCTACGAGCAGTACTTC. This gives the protein CASSIQTSSYEQYF.

This CDR3 reads CASSLAGTGVLPQHF. The CDR3 nucleotides are TGTGCCAGCAGCTTAGCCGGGACAGGGGTTTTGCCCCAGCATTTT. V and J are TRBV7-9 and TRBJ1-5, with TRBD1 matching over 10 bases. CDR1 and CDR2 (germline): SEHNR, FQNEAQ (reference sequence). This CDR3 contains 15 residues. V shed 0 bases and J 9 bases; nucleotides not matched to a gene: 5.

The rearrangement joins TRBV5-1 to TRBJ2-2, with 9 nucleotides matching TRBD2. J lost 1 base, V lost 4 bases, and 2 bases had no gene match. The CDR3 consists of 15 residues. Germline V gene lookup returns CDR1 SGHRS and CDR2 YFSETQ. Here the CDR3 DNA reads TGCGCCAGCAGCGTGACTAGCGGGAACACCGGGGAGCTGTTTTTT. Amino acids: CASSVTSGNTGELFF.

The chain recombines TRBV5-4 with TRBJ2-1; TRBD2 matches at 16 bases. The length of the CDR3 is 17 residues. The J segment lost 10 bases and the V segment lost 3 bases, leaving 10 bases of the junction unmatched. The germline V gene has CDR1 SGHNT and CDR2 YYREEE (reference sequence). In DNA, the CDR3 is TGTGCCAGCAGCTGGGGACTAGCGGGAGGGCCGAAAGGGGAGCAGTTCTTC. This encodes CASSWGLAGGPKGEQFF.

V is TRBV13 and J is TRBJ2-3, with D tentatively TRBD2 (5 bases). CDR3 length equals 14 residues. Trimming pared 2 bases from V and 2 bases from J, leaving 8 bases between. Looked up from germline, CDR1 is PRHDT and CDR2 is FYEKMQ (reference sequence). CDR3 nucleotide sequence: TGTGCCAGCAGCTTACCGGGATTCACAGATACGCAGTATTTT. Translating gives CASSLPGFTDTQYF.

There are a few counts of this clone. The V gene is TRBV4-2, the J gene TRBJ1-2; D uncertain. CDR3 length: 14 residues. V shed 0 bases and J shed 7 bases, with 12 bases lying between them. Germline assignment: CDR1 LGHNA and CDR2 YNFKEQ. In DNA, the CDR3 is TGTGCCAGCAGCCAAGATCGGGAGGGTCTTGGCTACACCTTC. Protein: CASSQDREGLGYTF.

The V call is TRBV2, the J call TRBJ1-3, with D possibly being TRBD1 (5 bases). Per the germline V gene, CDR1 is SNHLY and CDR2 is FYNNEI. V lost 4 bases and J 0 bases, leaving 10 bases between the germline ends. The CDR3 loop spans 15 amino acids. CDR3 region: CASSAKGHSGNTIYF. DNA for the CDR3: TGTGCCAGCAGTGCTAAGGGGCACTCTGGAAACACCATATATTTT.

The DNA of the CDR3 is TGTGCCAGCAGCGTAGGAGGGATAGCGGAGGCCCAAGAGACCCAGTACTTC. Amino acid sequence: CASSVGGIAEAQETQYF. The chain uses TRBV9 and TRBJ2-5; D may be TRBD2 (6 bases). V lost 0 bases and J 1 base, leaving 16 bases between the germline ends. Germline assignment: CDR1 SGDLS and CDR2 YYNGEE. This CDR3 spans 17 amino acids.

The CDR3, as DNA: TGTGCCAGCAGTAGCGGGAGCATTGTTTACGAGCAGTACTTC. It yields the protein CASSSGSIVYEQYF. The chain uses TRBV7-9 and TRBJ2-7; TRBD2 agrees at 9 bases. In germline, CDR1 is SEHNR, CDR2 FQNEAQ (reference sequence). CDR3 length: 14 amino acids. With 6 bases clipped from V and 4 bases from J, the junction kept 7 bases outside the gene matches.